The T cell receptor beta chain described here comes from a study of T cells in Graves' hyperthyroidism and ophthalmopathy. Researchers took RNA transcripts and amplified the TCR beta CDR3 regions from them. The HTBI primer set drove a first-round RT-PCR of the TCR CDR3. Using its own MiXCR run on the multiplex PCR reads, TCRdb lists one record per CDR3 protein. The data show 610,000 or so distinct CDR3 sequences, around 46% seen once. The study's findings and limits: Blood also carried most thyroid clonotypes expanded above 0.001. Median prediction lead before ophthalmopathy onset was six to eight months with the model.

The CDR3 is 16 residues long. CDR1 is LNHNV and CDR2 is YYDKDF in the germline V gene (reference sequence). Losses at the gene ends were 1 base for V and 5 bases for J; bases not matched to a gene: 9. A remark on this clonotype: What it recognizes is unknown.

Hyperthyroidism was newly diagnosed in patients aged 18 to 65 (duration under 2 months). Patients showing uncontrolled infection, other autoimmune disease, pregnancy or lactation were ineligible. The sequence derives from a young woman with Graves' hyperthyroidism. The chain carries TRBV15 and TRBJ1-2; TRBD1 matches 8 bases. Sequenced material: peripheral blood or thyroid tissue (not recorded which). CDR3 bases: TGTGCCACCAGCAGAGGCGGGACAGGCATACTGTATGGCTACACCTTC. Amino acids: CATSRGGTGILYGYTF.